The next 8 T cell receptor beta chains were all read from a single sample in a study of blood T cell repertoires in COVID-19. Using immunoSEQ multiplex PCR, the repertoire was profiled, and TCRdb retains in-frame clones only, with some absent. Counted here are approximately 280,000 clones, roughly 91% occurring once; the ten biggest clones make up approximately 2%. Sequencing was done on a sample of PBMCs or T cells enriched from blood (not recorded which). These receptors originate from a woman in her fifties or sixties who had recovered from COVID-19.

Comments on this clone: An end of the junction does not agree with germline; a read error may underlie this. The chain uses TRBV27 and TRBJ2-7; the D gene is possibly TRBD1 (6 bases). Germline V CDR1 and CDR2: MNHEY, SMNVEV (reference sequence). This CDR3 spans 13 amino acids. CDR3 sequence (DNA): TGTGCCAGCAGTATATCCGGGACAAAGGTGCAGTACTTC. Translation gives CASSISGTKVQYF.

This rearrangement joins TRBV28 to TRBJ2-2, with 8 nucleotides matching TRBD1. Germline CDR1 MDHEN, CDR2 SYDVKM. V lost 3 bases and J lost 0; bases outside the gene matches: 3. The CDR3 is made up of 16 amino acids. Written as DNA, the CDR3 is TGTGCCAGCAGTTTGCAGGGGGCTCCGAACACCGGGGAGCTGTTTTTT. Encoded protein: CASSLQGAPNTGELFF.

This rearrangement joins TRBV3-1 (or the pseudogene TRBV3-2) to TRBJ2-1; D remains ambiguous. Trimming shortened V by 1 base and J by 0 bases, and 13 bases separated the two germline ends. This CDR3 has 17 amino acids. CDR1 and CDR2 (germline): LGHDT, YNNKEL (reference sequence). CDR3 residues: CASSQGSSISSYNEQFF. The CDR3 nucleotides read TGTGCCAGCAGCCAAGGTTCAAGCATCTCCTCCTACAATGAGCAGTTCTTC.

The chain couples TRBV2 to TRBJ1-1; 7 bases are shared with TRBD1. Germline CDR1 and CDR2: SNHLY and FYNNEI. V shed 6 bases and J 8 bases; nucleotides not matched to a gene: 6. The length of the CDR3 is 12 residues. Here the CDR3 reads CASRKTGPEAFF. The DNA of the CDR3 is TGTGCCAGCAGGAAGACAGGGCCAGAAGCTTTCTTT.

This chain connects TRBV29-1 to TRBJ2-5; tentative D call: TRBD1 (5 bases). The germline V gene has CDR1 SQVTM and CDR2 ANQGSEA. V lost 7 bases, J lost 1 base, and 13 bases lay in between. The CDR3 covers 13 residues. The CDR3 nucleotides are TGCAGCGCCAACCCAGGGTCCCAAGAGACCCAGTACTTC. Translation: CSANPGSQETQYF.

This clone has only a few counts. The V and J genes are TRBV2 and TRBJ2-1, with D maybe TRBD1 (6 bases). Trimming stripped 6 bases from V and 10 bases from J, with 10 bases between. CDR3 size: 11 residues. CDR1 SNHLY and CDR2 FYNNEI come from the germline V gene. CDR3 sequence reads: CASRGASEQFF. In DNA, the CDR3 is TGTGCCAGCAGGGGGGCAAGCGAGCAGTTCTTC.

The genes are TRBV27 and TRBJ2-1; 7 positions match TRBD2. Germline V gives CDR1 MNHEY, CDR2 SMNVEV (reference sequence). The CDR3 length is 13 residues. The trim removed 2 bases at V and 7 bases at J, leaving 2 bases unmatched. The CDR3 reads CASSLGGGNEQFF. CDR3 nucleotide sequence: TGTGCCAGCAGTTTAGGGGGGGGGAATGAGCAGTTCTTC.

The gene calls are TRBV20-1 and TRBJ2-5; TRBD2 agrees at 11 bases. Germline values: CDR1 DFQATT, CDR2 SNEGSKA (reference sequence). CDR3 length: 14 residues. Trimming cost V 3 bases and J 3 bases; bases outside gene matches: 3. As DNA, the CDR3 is TGCAGTGCTAGTAAGGGACTAGCGGAAGAGACCCAGTACTTC. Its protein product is CSASKGLAEETQYF.